The next 9 T cell receptor beta chains were all read from a single sample in a study of CD8 T cells in Susac syndrome. Reverse transcription of 0.5 to 1 ug RNA was carried out with random hexamers. TCRdb re-called the immunoSEQ multiplex PCR reads with MiXCR, one entry per CDR3 protein. The repertoire includes approximately 70,000 distinct CDR3 sequences, 95% of them detected once, and roughly 0.22% sits in the top ten. Sequenced input: CD8+ T cells from PBMCs. The receptors here all came from a human donor in good health.

The chain joins TRBV7-9 to TRBJ1-2; D might be TRBD1 (5 bases). This CDR3 is 17 amino acids long. Trimming stripped 7 bases from V and 3 bases from J, with 24 bases between. Per germline, CDR1 SEHNR and CDR2 FQNEAQ (reference sequence). The CDR3 spells CASTWAGSLGFDYGYTF. The CDR3 nucleotides are TGTGCCAGCACGTGGGCAGGGTCTTTGGGGTTCGACTATGGCTACACCTTC.

The count of this clonotype is one. The rearrangement links TRBV7-6 to TRBJ2-1, with D hard to call. The CDR3 sequence is 13 residues long. Germline V gene data show CDR1 as SGHVS and CDR2 as FNYEAQ. V was cut by 6 bases and J by 5 bases, with 11 bases left in between. CDR3 sequence: CASRTTRDNEQFF. The CDR3 nucleotides are TGTGCCAGCAGAACTACAAGAGACAATGAGCAGTTCTTC.

This clonotype was counted between two and nine times. The V call is TRBV7-9, the J call TRBJ1-1, with D unresolved. Trimming took off 3 bases at V and 1 base at J, with 6 bases between the two ends. The CDR3 has 13 residues. In germline, CDR1 is SEHNR, CDR2 FQNEAQ (reference sequence). The CDR3 loop reads CASSFEGNTEAFF. CDR3 coding DNA: TGTGCCAGCAGCTTCGAGGGGAACACTGAAGCTTTCTTT.

This clonotype was seen a single time. The chain has TRBV7-8 and TRBJ1-5; TRBD1 agrees at 8 bases. The germline gives CDR1 SGHVS, CDR2 FQNEAQ. The CDR3 loop spans 16 amino acids. J was trimmed by 6 bases and V by 4 bases; bases with no gene match: 11. The CDR3: CASSSRLQGEVQPQHF. CDR3 nucleotides: TGTGCCAGCAGCTCCAGGTTACAGGGGGAGGTTCAGCCCCAGCATTTT.

In this sample, this clonotype turned up once. The chain has TRBV9 and TRBJ2-7; 7 positions match TRBD1. The CDR3 length is 14 residues. The V and J ends lost 4 bases and 0 bases, in that order; junction bases with no gene match: 4. The germline gives CDR1 SGDLS, CDR2 YYNGEE. The CDR3 DNA is TGTGCCAGCAGCCCAGAGGGGGCCTCCTACGAGCAGTACGTC. It is translated as CASSPEGASYEQYV.

The gene calls are TRBV19 and TRBJ1-2; D may be TRBD1 (6 bases). CDR3 length equals 12 residues. V gave up 10 bases and J gave up 3 bases, with 12 bases separating them. Germline V CDR1 and CDR2: LNHDA, SQIVND (reference sequence). The CDR3 sequence is CATYRVDYGYTF. The CDR3 region has the DNA TGTGCCACCTACAGGGTTGACTATGGCTACACCTTC.

The V call is TRBV19, the J call TRBJ1-4; D is possibly TRBD1 (5 bases). V was cut by 3 bases and J by 5 bases, with 13 bases left in between. The germline CDR1 and CDR2 sequences are LNHDA and SQIVND (reference sequence). This CDR3 has 15 residues. CDR3 coding DNA: TGTGCCAGTAGTATCGTGGGACCGAAAAATGAAAAACTGTTTTTT. It specifies CASSIVGPKNEKLFF.

The chain couples TRBV14 to TRBJ2-3; no clear D. There are 14 residues in the CDR3. V lost 4 bases and J 5 bases, leaving 13 bases between the germline ends. In germline, CDR1 is SGHDN, CDR2 FVKESK. CDR3 DNA sequence: TGTGCCAGCAGCCGGACCGCGGTGCTAGATACGCAGTATTTT. Protein product: CASSRTAVLDTQYF.

This clonotype appeared a single time. The rearrangement joins TRBV4-2 to TRBJ1-1; no clear D gene. CDR3 size: 15 residues. CDR1 is LGHNA and CDR2 is YNFKEQ in the germline V gene. V was trimmed by 0 bases and J by 0 bases, leaving 8 bases between them. CDR3 protein: CASSQDGSVNTEAFF. CDR3 DNA: TGTGCCAGCAGCCAAGATGGTTCTGTGAACACTGAAGCTTTCTTT.